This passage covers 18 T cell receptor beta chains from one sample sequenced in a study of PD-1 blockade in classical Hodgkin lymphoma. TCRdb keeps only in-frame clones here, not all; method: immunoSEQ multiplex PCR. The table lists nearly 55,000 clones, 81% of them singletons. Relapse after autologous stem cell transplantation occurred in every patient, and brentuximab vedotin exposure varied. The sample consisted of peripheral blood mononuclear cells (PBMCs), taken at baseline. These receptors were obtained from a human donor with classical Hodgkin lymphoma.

Here the CDR3 DNA reads TGTGCCAGCTCACCAACTGTGAAGTTTCAGTACTTC. It codes for CASSPTVKFQYF. The chain carries TRBV18 and TRBJ2-5, with D uncertain. This CDR3 is built from 12 residues. Germline CDR1 and CDR2: KGHSH and LQKENI. Trimming pared 2 bases from V and 11 bases from J, leaving 12 bases between.

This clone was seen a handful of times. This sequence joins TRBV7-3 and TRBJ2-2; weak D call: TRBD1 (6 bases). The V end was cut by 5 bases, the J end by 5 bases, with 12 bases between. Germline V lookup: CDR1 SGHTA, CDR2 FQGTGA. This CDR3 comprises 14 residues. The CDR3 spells CASSPQQGTGELFF. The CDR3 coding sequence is TGTGCCAGCAGCCCCCAACAGGGAACCGGGGAGCTGTTTTTT.

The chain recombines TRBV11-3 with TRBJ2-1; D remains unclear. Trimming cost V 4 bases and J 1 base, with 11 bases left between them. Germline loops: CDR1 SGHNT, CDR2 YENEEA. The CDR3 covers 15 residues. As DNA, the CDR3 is TGTGCCAGCAGCTCGGACCTTGCTTCCTACAATGAGCAGTTCTTC. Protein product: CASSSDLASYNEQFF.

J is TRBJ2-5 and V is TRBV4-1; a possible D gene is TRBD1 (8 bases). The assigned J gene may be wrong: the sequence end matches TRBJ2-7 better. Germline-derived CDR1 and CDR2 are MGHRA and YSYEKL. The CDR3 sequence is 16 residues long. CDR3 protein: CASSQGGGTGISEQYF. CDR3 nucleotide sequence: TGCGCCAGCAGCCAAGGGGGGGGGACAGGAATCTCCGAGCAGTACTTC.

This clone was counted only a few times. For the CDR3, the DNA is TGTGCCAGCTCACTCGAGGAGGTTCAGCCCCAGCATTTT. Protein sequence: CASSLEEVQPQHF. The rearrangement uses TRBV18 and TRBJ1-5; D not certain. The CDR3 totals 13 residues. With 4 bases removed from V and 6 bases from J, the gap between germline ends came to 10 bases. CDR1 and CDR2 from the germline V gene are KGHSH and LQKENI.

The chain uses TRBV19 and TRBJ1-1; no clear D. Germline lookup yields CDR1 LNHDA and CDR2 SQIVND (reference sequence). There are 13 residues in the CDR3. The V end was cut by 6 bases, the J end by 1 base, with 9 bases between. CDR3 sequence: CASRLQENTEAFF. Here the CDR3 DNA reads TGTGCCAGTAGACTTCAAGAGAACACTGAAGCTTTCTTT.

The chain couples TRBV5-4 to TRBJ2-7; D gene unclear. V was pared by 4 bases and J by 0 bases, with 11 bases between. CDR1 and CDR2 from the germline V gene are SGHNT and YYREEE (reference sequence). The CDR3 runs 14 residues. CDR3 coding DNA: TGTGCCAGCAGCAACGACAAGAGCTCCTACGAGCAGTACTTC. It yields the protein CASSNDKSSYEQYF. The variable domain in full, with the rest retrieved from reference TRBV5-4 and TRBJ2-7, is ETGVTQSPTHLIKTRGQQVTLRCSSQSGHNTVSWYQQALGQGPQFIFQYYREEENGRGNFPPRFSGLQFPNYSSELNVNALELDDSALYLCASSNDKSSYEQYFGPGTRLTVT.

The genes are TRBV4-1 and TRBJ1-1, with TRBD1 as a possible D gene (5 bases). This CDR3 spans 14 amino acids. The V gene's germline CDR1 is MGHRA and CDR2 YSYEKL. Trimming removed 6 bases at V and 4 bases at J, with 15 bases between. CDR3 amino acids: CASSPGKGVTEAFF. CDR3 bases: TGCGCCAGCAGTCCCGGGAAAGGGGTCACTGAAGCTTTCTTT.

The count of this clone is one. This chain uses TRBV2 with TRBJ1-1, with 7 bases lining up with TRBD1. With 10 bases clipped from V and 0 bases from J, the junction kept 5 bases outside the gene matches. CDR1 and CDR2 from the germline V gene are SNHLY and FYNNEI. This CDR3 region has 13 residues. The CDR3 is CATSGQLNTEAFF. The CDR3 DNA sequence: TGTGCCACCTCGGGACAGCTGAACACTGAAGCTTTCTTT.

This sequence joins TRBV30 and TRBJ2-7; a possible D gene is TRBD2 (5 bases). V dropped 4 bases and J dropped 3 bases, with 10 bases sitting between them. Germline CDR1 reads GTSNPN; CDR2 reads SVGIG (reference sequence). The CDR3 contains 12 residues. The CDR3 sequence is CAWTPRGYEQYF. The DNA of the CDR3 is TGTGCCTGGACCCCACGGGGCTACGAGCAGTACTTC.

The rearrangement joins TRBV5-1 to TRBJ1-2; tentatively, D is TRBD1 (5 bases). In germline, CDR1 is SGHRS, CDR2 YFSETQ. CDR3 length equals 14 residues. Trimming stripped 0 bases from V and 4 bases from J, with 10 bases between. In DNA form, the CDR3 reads TGCGCCAGCAGCTTGGACAGGACCACCTATGGCTACACCTTC. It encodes CASSLDRTTYGYTF.

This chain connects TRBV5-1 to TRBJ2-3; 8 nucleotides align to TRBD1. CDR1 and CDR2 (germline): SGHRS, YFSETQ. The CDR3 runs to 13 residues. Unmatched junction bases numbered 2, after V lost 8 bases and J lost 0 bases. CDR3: CARRQGSTDTQYF. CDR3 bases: TGCGCCAGAAGACAGGGGAGCACAGATACGCAGTATTTT.

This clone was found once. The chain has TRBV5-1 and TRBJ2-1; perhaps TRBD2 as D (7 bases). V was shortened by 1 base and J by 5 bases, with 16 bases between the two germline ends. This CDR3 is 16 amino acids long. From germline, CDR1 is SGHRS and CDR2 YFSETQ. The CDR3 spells CASSLRGGFQNNEQFF. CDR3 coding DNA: TGCGCCAGCAGCTTGAGGGGGGGATTTCAGAACAATGAGCAGTTCTTC.

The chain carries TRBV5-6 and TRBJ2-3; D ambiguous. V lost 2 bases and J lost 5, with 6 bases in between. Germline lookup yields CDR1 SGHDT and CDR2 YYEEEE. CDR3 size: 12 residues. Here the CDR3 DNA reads TGTGCCAGCAGCTTACCAGTAGATACGCAGTATTTT. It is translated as CASSLPVDTQYF.

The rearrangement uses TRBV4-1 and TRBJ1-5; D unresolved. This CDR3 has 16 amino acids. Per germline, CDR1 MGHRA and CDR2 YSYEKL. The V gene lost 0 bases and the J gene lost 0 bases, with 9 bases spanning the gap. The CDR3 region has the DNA TGCGCCAGCAGCCAAGATCCTGGGAATAGCAATCAGCCCCAGCATTTT. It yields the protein CASSQDPGNSNQPQHF.

Here the CDR3 reads CASSHGGGHEKLFF. The DNA for the CDR3 is TGCGCCAGCAGCCACGGAGGGGGCCATGAAAAACTGTTTTTT. The chain has TRBV4-3 and TRBJ1-4; 7 bases are a match to TRBD1. After removal of 3 bases from V and 6 bases from J, the junction contained 4 bases not matched to a gene. This CDR3 region has 14 residues. Germline loops: CDR1 LGHNA, CDR2 YSLEER.

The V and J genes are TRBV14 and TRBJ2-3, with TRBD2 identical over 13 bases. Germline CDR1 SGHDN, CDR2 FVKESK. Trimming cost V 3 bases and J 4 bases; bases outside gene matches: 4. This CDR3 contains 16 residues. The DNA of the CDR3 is TGTGCCAGCAGCCACCGGACTAGCGGGAGATCAGATACGCAGTATTTT. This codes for CASSHRTSGRSDTQYF.

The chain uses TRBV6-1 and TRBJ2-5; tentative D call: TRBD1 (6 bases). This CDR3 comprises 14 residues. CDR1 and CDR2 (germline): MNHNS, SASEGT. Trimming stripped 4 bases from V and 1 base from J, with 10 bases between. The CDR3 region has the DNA TGTGCCAGCAGTGCCCGGGACATCCAAGAGACCCAGTACTTC. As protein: CASSARDIQETQYF.